This TCR beta chain was documented in a study of blood T cell repertoires in COVID-19. Study-level information: Sources were T cells, B-cell-depleted T cells, or PBMCs; the material itself was cDNA or gDNA.

Participant ages covered roughly 18 to 89 years across some 25 US areas. Donors were grouped by their self-reported clinical history. The sample holds a few counts of this clone. This CDR3 region has 12 residues. V lost 0 bases, J lost 10 bases, and 6 bases lay in between. Original processing methods: By means of reference gene primer amplification, nucleated cell counts were estimated. Clones were read by immunoSEQ multiplex PCR, and TCRdb kept only the in-frame ones, dropping some. V and J calls and clone size are given by that table; D and trimming were obtained from the DNA. The sample shows 150,000 to 200,000 clones, around 73% of them seen only once.

This TCR came from a woman aged 45-59 years who had recovered from COVID-19. This chain uses TRBV12-3 or TRBV12-4 with TRBJ2-2; D may be TRBD2 (5 bases). The material sequenced was PBMCs or T cells enriched from blood (not recorded which). The CDR3 spells CASSLALAELFF. CDR3 in DNA: TGTGCCAGCAGTTTAGCTCTAGCGGAGCTGTTTTTT.